The 28 T cell receptor beta chains listed next were all sequenced from one sample in a study of Ad26.COV2.S vaccination and SARS-CoV-2 variants. Libraries were prepared by immunoSEQ multiplex PCR; TCRdb keeps only in-frame clonotypes and omits some of them. The data contain roughly 100,000 clones, roughly 75% of them singletons. Here the sequenced sample was peripheral blood, taken after recovery from COVID-19. These receptors were obtained from a human donor who had recovered from COVID-19.

The chain has TRBV30 and TRBJ1-2, with TRBD1 matching over 8 bases. Losses at the gene ends were 2 bases for V and 2 bases for J; bases not matched to a gene: 4. The CDR3 is 14 amino acids. Germline CDR1 is GTSNPN and CDR2 is SVGIG (reference sequence). The CDR3 loop is CAWSSQGANYGYTF. The CDR3 bases are TGTGCCTGGAGTAGCCAGGGGGCGAACTATGGCTACACCTTC. The variable domain in full, with the rest retrieved from reference TRBV30 and TRBJ1-2, is SQTIHQWPATLVQPVGSPLSLECTVEGTSNPNLYWYRQAAGRGLQLLFYSVGIGQISSEVPQNLSASRPQDRQFILSSKKLLLSDSGFYLCAWSSQGANYGYTFGSGTRLTVV.

V usage is TRBV7-2 and J usage is TRBJ1-5; TRBD1 might be the D (5 bases). CDR1 is SGHTA, CDR2 FQGNSA, per germline. This CDR3 spans 16 amino acids. V was pared by 5 bases and J by 3 bases, with 17 bases between. The CDR3 sequence: CASSKGGGYNNQPQHF. In DNA form, the CDR3 reads TGTGCCAGCAGCAAAGGCGGGGGGTACAACAATCAGCCCCAGCATTTT. The full variable domain, completed using reference TRBV7-2 and TRBJ1-5, is GAGVSQSPSNKVTEKGKDVELRCDPISGHTALYWYRQSLGQGLEFLIYFQGNSAPDKSGLPSDRFSAERTGGSVSTLTIQRTQQEDSAVYLCASSKGGGYNNQPQHFGDGTRLSIL.

The chain couples TRBV15 to TRBJ1-1, with D tentatively TRBD1 (6 bases). Germline V gene lookup returns CDR1 LNHNV and CDR2 YYDKDF (reference sequence). Trimming pared 3 bases from V and 0 bases from J, leaving 17 bases between. This CDR3 region has 17 residues. The chain's CDR3 is CATSSLLGADMNTEAFF. In nucleotides, the CDR3 is TGTGCCACCAGCAGTTTGCTGGGGGCAGATATGAACACTGAAGCTTTCTTT.

The J gene is TRBJ2-3, the V gene TRBV10-2, with D hard to call. CDR3 size: 13 residues. V lost 5 bases, J lost 3 bases, and 9 bases lay in between. Germline V gene sequence: CDR1 WSHSY, CDR2 SAAADI. CDR3 DNA sequence: TGCGCCAGCAGTTCCACCGGGACAGATACGCAGTATTTT. This translates into CASSSTGTDTQYF.

This rearrangement joins TRBV5-5 to TRBJ1-2; D is unclear. The germline V and J ends were trimmed by 0 bases and 0 bases, with 12 bases remaining between them. The germline gives CDR1 SGHKS, CDR2 YYEKEE (reference sequence). CDR3 length: 16 residues. CDR3 region: CASSLVGLRANYGYTF. CDR3 coding DNA: TGTGCCAGCAGCTTGGTGGGTCTTAGAGCTAACTATGGCTACACCTTC.

The rearrangement links TRBV7-3 to TRBJ2-5, with TRBD2 identical over 7 bases. CDR1 SGHTA and CDR2 FQGTGA come from the germline V gene. This CDR3 region has 14 residues. V was clipped by 2 bases and J by 2 bases; unmatched bases: 2. Written as DNA, the CDR3 is TGTGCCAGCAGCTTAGGGGGAGGGCAAGAGACCCAGTACTTC. Translating it yields CASSLGGGQETQYF. The full variable domain, rest sourced from reference TRBV7-3 and TRBJ2-5, is GAGVSQTPSNKVTEKGKYVELRCDPISGHTALYWYRQSLGQGPEFLIYFQGTGAADDSGLPNDRFFAVRPEGSVSTLKIQRTERGDSAVYLCASSLGGGQETQYFGPGTRLLVL.

The V call is TRBV30, the J call TRBJ1-1, with D uncertain. Germline V gene data show CDR1 as GTSNPN and CDR2 as SVGIG (reference sequence). CDR3 length equals 11 residues. The V and J ends lost 4 bases and 0 bases respectively, with 3 bases between them. CDR3 in DNA: TGTGCCTGGATCTTGAACACTGAAGCTTTCTTT. Translated, it gives CAWILNTEAFF.

V is TRBV10-3 and J is TRBJ1-6; 7 bases fit TRBD1. The ends lost 4 bases at V and 9 bases at J; junction bases unmatched: 15. The CDR3 spans 17 residues. CDR1 is ENHRY, CDR2 SYGVKD, per germline. The CDR3 here is CAISASYRGSRGSPLHF. The CDR3, as DNA: TGTGCCATCAGTGCCTCTTACAGGGGAAGCCGGGGTTCACCCCTCCACTTT.

The rearrangement links TRBV29-1 to TRBJ2-4; either TRBD1 or TRBD2 may fit D (5 bases each). Deletions cut 6 bases from V and 6 bases from J, with 18 bases between. The CDR3 has 14 residues. CDR1 is SQVTM, CDR2 ANQGSEA, per germline. The CDR3 loop is CSVNSRGAGNIQYF. The CDR3 region has the DNA TGCAGCGTGAACTCCCGAGGGGCGGGAAACATTCAGTACTTC.

The V gene is TRBV5-4, the J gene TRBJ1-2; D not resolved. The CDR3 spans 12 residues. CDR1 is SGHNT, CDR2 YYREEE, per germline (reference sequence). The germline V and J ends were trimmed by 0 bases and 8 bases, with 8 bases remaining between them. CDR3 DNA sequence: TGTGCCAGCAGCTTGGCCTCTAGGGGCTACACCTTC. Translating gives CASSLASRGYTF.

V and J are TRBV10-2 and TRBJ1-2; D is undetermined. The CDR3 runs 14 residues. Germline CDR1 is WSHSY and CDR2 is SAAADI. The V end lost 2 bases, the J end lost 0 bases, and 7 bases lay between the germline ends. The CDR3 DNA reads as TGCGCCAGCAGTGAGATAACTGCTAACTATGGCTACACCTTC. It is translated as CASSEITANYGYTF.

This rearrangement joins TRBV6-2 or TRBV6-3 to TRBJ2-1; TRBD1 might be the D (6 bases). CDR3 length: 14 residues. The V and J ends lost 2 bases and 10 bases respectively, with 15 bases between them. Germline lookup yields CDR1 MNHEY and CDR2 SVGEGT. The CDR3 loop is CASSYPRDNWEQFF. For the CDR3, the DNA is TGTGCCAGCAGTTACCCCAGGGACAATTGGGAGCAGTTCTTC.

The J gene is TRBJ1-2, the V gene TRBV7-2; D might be TRBD1 (5 bases). Germline lookup yields CDR1 SGHTA and CDR2 FQGNSA. V was pared by 0 bases and J by 4 bases, with 12 bases between. This CDR3 spans 15 amino acids. In nucleotides, the CDR3 is TGTGCCAGCAGCTTAGCGCCCCGGACAAGCTATGGCTACACCTTC. As protein: CASSLAPRTSYGYTF. Complete variable domain (other parts from reference TRBV7-2 and TRBJ1-2): GAGVSQSPSNKVTEKGKDVELRCDPISGHTALYWYRQSLGQGLEFLIYFQGNSAPDKSGLPSDRFSAERTGGSVSTLTIQRTQQEDSAVYLCASSLAPRTSYGYTFGSGTRLTVV.

About this clone itself: Additional DNA sequences in this sample encode the identical CDR3. This chain uses TRBV7-3 with TRBJ1-2; tentatively, D is TRBD1 (5 bases). V lost 5 bases and J lost 1, with 8 bases in between. There are 13 residues in the CDR3. Germline V gene lookup returns CDR1 SGHTA and CDR2 FQGTGA. The CDR3 sequence: CASSPQGNYGYTF. In nucleotides, the CDR3 is TGTGCCAGCAGCCCCCAGGGTAACTATGGCTACACCTTC.

V gene TRBV29-1 combines with J gene TRBJ2-5, with TRBD1 matching 9 bases. J was trimmed by 7 bases and V by 7 bases; bases with no gene match: 7. Germline V gene lookup returns CDR1 SQVTM and CDR2 ANQGSEA. This CDR3 has 12 residues. The CDR3 loop is CSGGTTGGTQYF. CDR3 in DNA: TGCAGCGGCGGGACGACAGGGGGGACCCAGTACTTC. Full variable domain (outside the CDR3, taken from reference TRBV29-1 and TRBJ2-5): SAVISQKPSRDICQRGTSLTIQCQVDSQVTMMFWYRQQPGQSLTLIATANQGSEATYESGFVIDKFPISRPNLTFSTLTVSNMSPEDSSIYLCSGGTTGGTQYFGPGTRLLVL.

This clone appeared a single time. The chain carries TRBV30 and TRBJ2-7; D not certain. This CDR3 spans 12 amino acids. Germline CDR1 and CDR2: GTSNPN and SVGIG (reference sequence). Trimming left V 3 bases short and J 0 bases short, with 6 bases between. The CDR3 bases are TGTGCCTGGAGGCAGTTCTCCTACGAGCAGTACTTC. Encoded protein: CAWRQFSYEQYF.

V is TRBV5-5 and J is TRBJ2-7; no clear D. The length of the CDR3 is 11 residues. Trimming left V 1 base short and J 4 bases short, with 3 bases between. Germline assignment: CDR1 SGHKS and CDR2 YYEKEE (reference sequence). CDR3 sequence: CASSLNYEQYF. CDR3 sequence (DNA): TGTGCCAGCAGCTTGAATTACGAGCAGTACTTC.

The chain carries TRBV7-9 and TRBJ1-1, with 7 positions matching TRBD1. V lost 5 bases and J lost 4; bases outside the gene matches: 10. Germline V CDR1 and CDR2: SEHNR, FQNEAQ (reference sequence). The CDR3 is 15 residues long. The CDR3 DNA reads TGTGCCAGCAGCCCATCGACAGGGAGTTCCACTGAAGCTTTCTTT. This gives the protein CASSPSTGSSTEAFF.

V is TRBV29-1 and J is TRBJ1-1, with no clear D. The CDR3 is made up of 11 amino acids. CDR1 is SQVTM, CDR2 ANQGSEA, per germline. Here the CDR3 reads CWVLWNTEAFF. Here the CDR3 DNA reads TGCTGGGTGCTATGGAACACTGAAGCTTTCTTT.

This clone has more than one count but fewer than ten. V usage is TRBV6-6 and J usage is TRBJ1-6; 7 bases are a match to TRBD1. The CDR3 length is 14 residues. Germline lookup yields CDR1 MNHNY and CDR2 SVGAGI (reference sequence). V lost 7 bases and J lost 6; bases outside the gene matches: 6. CDR3 in amino acids: CASNPTGPNSPLHF. The CDR3, as DNA: TGTGCCAGCAACCCGACAGGGCCTAATTCACCCCTCCACTTT.

The chain couples TRBV7-6 to TRBJ2-2, with D unresolved. The germline V and J ends were trimmed by 1 base and 1 base, with 10 bases remaining between them. Germline values: CDR1 SGHVS, CDR2 FNYEAQ. The CDR3 consists of 16 residues. As DNA, the CDR3 is TGTGCCAGCAGCTTAGGGGGAACGGGGAACACCGGGGAGCTGTTTTTT. It encodes CASSLGGTGNTGELFF.

The gene calls are TRBV5-5 and TRBJ2-1; D perhaps matches TRBD1 (5 bases). V gave up 1 base and J gave up 9 bases, with 17 bases separating them. The germline gives CDR1 SGHKS, CDR2 YYEKEE (reference sequence). The CDR3 covers 15 residues. The DNA for the CDR3 is TGTGCCAGCAGCTTGAACCAGGGAATTACGGGTGAGCAGTTCTTC. It encodes CASSLNQGITGEQFF.

The chain couples TRBV4-3 to TRBJ2-7, with 7 bases identical to TRBD1. With V trimmed by 2 bases and J by 3 bases, 16 bases remained unmatched. CDR1 LGHNA and CDR2 YSLEER come from the germline V gene. The CDR3 contains 18 residues. In DNA, the CDR3 is TGCGCCAGCAGCCAAAGATTCCAACGGGACAGCAAAGACTACGAGCAGTACTTC. Its protein product is CASSQRFQRDSKDYEQYF.

This clone was counted only a few times. The CDR3, as DNA: TGTGCCAGCAGCCAAGATATACAGAGGGGCTACGAGCAGTACTTC. It translates to CASSQDIQRGYEQYF. This rearrangement joins TRBV4-2 to TRBJ2-7; D tentatively reads TRBD1 or TRBD2 (5 bases each). The CDR3 extends over 15 amino acids. The germline CDR1 and CDR2 sequences are LGHNA and YNFKEQ. V lost 0 bases and J 3 bases, leaving 12 bases between the germline ends.

This clone was seen only a few times. The V call is TRBV5-1, the J call TRBJ1-5; D is ambiguous. Germline CDR1 and CDR2: SGHRS and YFSETQ. This CDR3 has 15 residues. Deletions cut 0 bases from V and 2 bases from J, with 9 bases between. The CDR3 bases are TGCGCCAGCAGCTTGGGGACCGGGGGCAATCAGCCCCAGCATTTT. Translated, it gives CASSLGTGGNQPQHF.

This clone was seen only once. The chain carries TRBV28 and TRBJ2-2, with 7 bases that match TRBD1. Trimming removed 5 bases from V and 2 bases from J; junction bases left unmatched: 5. The CDR3 sequence is 15 residues long. In germline, CDR1 is MDHEN, CDR2 SYDVKM. The DNA for the CDR3 is TGTGCCAGCAGTCTGAGGACAGGAAACACCGGGGAGCTGTTTTTT. Translating gives CASSLRTGNTGELFF.

DNA of the CDR3: TGTGCCAGCAGCGTAGGGCCAGAACCTGAAGCTTTCTTT. It is translated as CASSVGPEPEAFF. V gene TRBV9 combines with J gene TRBJ1-1; D is unclear. Between the trimmed V and J ends, which lost 0 bases and 6 bases, there was a span of 9 bases. CDR3 length equals 13 residues. CDR1 SGDLS and CDR2 YYNGEE come from the germline V gene.

The rearrangement uses TRBV28 and TRBJ2-3; D ambiguous. The CDR3 runs 15 residues. CDR1 is MDHEN, CDR2 SYDVKM, per germline. Trimming pared 2 bases from V and 1 base from J, leaving 10 bases between. The CDR3 is CASSLQTGRTDTQYF. CDR3 in DNA: TGTGCCAGCAGTTTACAGACGGGCCGCACAGATACGCAGTATTTT.